The rows below give T cell receptor beta chains drawn from one sample of a study of shared clonotypes between healthy human individuals. Assay: immunoSEQ multiplex PCR; the TCRdb copy retains only in-frame clones and omits some. The sample records 450,000 to 500,000 clones, approximately 84% being singletons. The sample comprised PBMCs. The receptors shown here come from a woman aged 40 to 49 in good health. Some clones in this sample may be carry-over from other donors' samples. CDR3s include the opening cysteine and the closing phenylalanine or tryptophan. Fields, in order: CDR3 DNA, CDR3 protein, J gene, clone size, V gene, D gene. D genes are given only for firm matches. Clone sizes are given selectively: once, few, many, or a class where the clone is expanded.

cdr3_nt: TGTGCCAGCAGTGAAGCATTTAGAACGAACACTGAAGCTTTCTTT
cdr3_aa: CASSEAFRTNTEAFF
j_call: TRBJ1-1
clone_size: -
v_call: TRBV2
d_call: -

cdr3_nt: TGTGCCTGGAGTGTAGTATCGGGACAGGGTCCAGATACGCAGTATTTT
cdr3_aa: CAWSVVSGQGPDTQYF
j_call: TRBJ2-3
clone_size: once
v_call: TRBV30
d_call: TRBD1

cdr3_nt: TGTGCCAGCAGTGACAGGGAGGTTGGCTACACCTTC
cdr3_aa: CASSDREVGYTF
j_call: TRBJ1-2
clone_size: -
v_call: TRBV2
d_call: -

cdr3_nt: TGTGCCAGTAGTATATCGCCGGGACTAGCGGGGCTCAATGAGCAGTTCTTC
cdr3_aa: CASSISPGLAGLNEQFF
j_call: TRBJ2-1
clone_size: -
v_call: TRBV19
d_call: TRBD2

cdr3_nt: TGTGCCAGCAGCGTAGTCCCTAGCCCCGATACGCAGTATTTT
cdr3_aa: CASSVVPSPDTQYF
j_call: TRBJ2-3
clone_size: -
v_call: TRBV9
d_call: -

cdr3_nt: TGCAGCGTGGGGGGACTGAACACTGAAGCTTTCTTT
cdr3_aa: CSVGGLNTEAFF
j_call: TRBJ1-1
clone_size: -
v_call: TRBV29-1
d_call: -

cdr3_nt: TGCGCCAGCAGCCAAGTACAACGGCCGGACTATGGCTACACCTTC
cdr3_aa: CASSQVQRPDYGYTF
j_call: TRBJ1-2
clone_size: -
v_call: TRBV4-1
d_call: -

cdr3_nt: TGTGCCAGTACCCCGGACAGAACGGTGATGGGAGGCACAGATACGCAGTATTTT
cdr3_aa: CASTPDRTVMGGTDTQYF
j_call: TRBJ2-3
clone_size: -
v_call: TRBV19
d_call: -

cdr3_nt: TGTGCCAGCAGTGACTCGGAAGAGTCCACCGGGGAGCTGTTTTTT
cdr3_aa: CASSDSEESTGELFF
j_call: TRBJ2-2
clone_size: -
v_call: TRBV6-4
d_call: -

cdr3_nt: TGTGCCAGCAGCTTAGGGGACAGGGTCCACACTGAAGCTTTCTTT
cdr3_aa: CASSLGDRVHTEAFF
j_call: TRBJ1-1
clone_size: -
v_call: TRBV7-9
d_call: TRBD1

cdr3_nt: TGTGCCAGCTCACCCCCTAGCGGGAGACCCGAGCAGTACTTC
cdr3_aa: CASSPPSGRPEQYF
j_call: TRBJ2-7
clone_size: -
v_call: TRBV18
d_call: TRBD2

cdr3_nt: TGTGCCAGCAGTGAAGGGGTCTACGAGCAGTACTTC
cdr3_aa: CASSEGVYEQYF
j_call: TRBJ2-7
clone_size: -
v_call: TRBV6-1
d_call: -

cdr3_nt: TGCGCCAGCAGCCCGGGGGATCTCTCTGGGGCCAACGTCCTGACTTTC
cdr3_aa: CASSPGDLSGANVLTF
j_call: TRBJ2-6
clone_size: -
v_call: TRBV5-1
d_call: -

cdr3_nt: TGTGCCAGCAGGGTAGCGGAGCTATCCTACGAGCAGTACTTC
cdr3_aa: CASRVAELSYEQYF
j_call: TRBJ2-7
clone_size: many
v_call: TRBV6-5
d_call: -

cdr3_nt: TGTGCCAGCAGCCTCACGGTAGGGGACGGGCAGTACTTC
cdr3_aa: CASSLTVGDGQYF
j_call: TRBJ2-7
clone_size: -
v_call: TRBV7-6
d_call: -

cdr3_nt: TGTGCCAGCAGTGAGGACAGACCCACCGGGACCCAGTACTTC
cdr3_aa: CASSEDRPTGTQYF
j_call: TRBJ2-5
clone_size: few
v_call: TRBV2
d_call: -

cdr3_nt: TGTGCCAGCAATCCCGGGACAGGTTACGAGCAGTACTTC
cdr3_aa: CASNPGTGYEQYF
j_call: TRBJ2-7
clone_size: -
v_call: TRBV2
d_call: TRBD1

cdr3_nt: TGTGCCAGCAGCTTAGAATCCGGGAGCTACAATGAGCAGTTCTTC
cdr3_aa: CASSLESGSYNEQFF
j_call: TRBJ2-1
clone_size: -
v_call: TRBV11-2
d_call: -

cdr3_nt: TGTGCCAGCAGTCCGAGGGGCTATATCCACTATGGCTACACCTTC
cdr3_aa: CASSPRGYIHYGYTF
j_call: TRBJ1-2
clone_size: few
v_call: TRBV28
d_call: -

cdr3_nt: TGTGCCAGCAGTTACGGGAGCAGGGGGCTCGGTGAAAAACTGTTTTTT
cdr3_aa: CASSYGSRGLGEKLFF
j_call: TRBJ1-4
clone_size: -
v_call: TRBV6-6
d_call: TRBD1

cdr3_nt: TGTGCCAGTAAAAGAGGAGAGAGGGACTATGGCTACACCTTC
cdr3_aa: CASKRGERDYGYTF
j_call: TRBJ1-2
clone_size: -
v_call: TRBV19
d_call: -

cdr3_nt: TGCGCCAGCAGCATTTATGGACAGGGAGATGGCTACACCTTC
cdr3_aa: CASSIYGQGDGYTF
j_call: TRBJ1-2
clone_size: -
v_call: TRBV5-1
d_call: TRBD1

cdr3_nt: TGCGCCAGCAGCCAAGAGCGTAGACAGTCCTCCTACGAGCAGTACTTC
cdr3_aa: CASSQERRQSSYEQYF
j_call: TRBJ2-7
clone_size: -
v_call: TRBV4-1
d_call: -

cdr3_nt: TGTGCCAGTCTACCGGGACAGGTGGCCGGGGAGCTGTTTTTT
cdr3_aa: CASLPGQVAGELFF
j_call: TRBJ2-2
clone_size: -
v_call: TRBV19
d_call: TRBD1

cdr3_nt: TGTGCCAGCAGCGTAGGGGGATTCGCTTCGGATGAGCAGTTCTTC
cdr3_aa: CASSVGGFASDEQFF
j_call: TRBJ2-1
clone_size: -
v_call: TRBV9
d_call: -

cdr3_nt: TGTGCCAGCAGCTTAGGGGGGAATCGCCACGAGCAGTACTTC
cdr3_aa: CASSLGGNRHEQYF
j_call: TRBJ2-7
clone_size: -
v_call: TRBV7-9
d_call: -

cdr3_nt: TGTGCCAGCAGTACTAGCGGGAGACAAAATGAGCAGTTCTTC
cdr3_aa: CASSTSGRQNEQFF
j_call: TRBJ2-1
clone_size: -
v_call: TRBV6-6
d_call: TRBD2

cdr3_nt: TGTGCCAGCTCTCGAGAACTGAACACTGAAGCTTTCTTT
cdr3_aa: CASSRELNTEAFF
j_call: TRBJ1-1
clone_size: -
v_call: TRBV4-2
d_call: -

cdr3_nt: TGTGCCAGCAGGGGGAACTCTGGAAACACCATATATTTT
cdr3_aa: CASRGNSGNTIYF
j_call: TRBJ1-3
clone_size: many
v_call: TRBV27
d_call: -

cdr3_nt: TGTGCCAGCAGCTTGGTCACCAACACTGAAGCTTTCTTT
cdr3_aa: CASSLVTNTEAFF
j_call: TRBJ1-1
clone_size: -
v_call: TRBV5-6
d_call: -

cdr3_nt: TGTGCCTGGGAGCCAAGCCCCTTTCAGAGGAACACTGAAGCTTTCTTT
cdr3_aa: CAWEPSPFQRNTEAFF
j_call: TRBJ1-1
clone_size: -
v_call: TRBV30
d_call: -

cdr3_nt: TGTGCCAGCAGCTTAAGACAGAATTCACCCCTCCACTTT
cdr3_aa: CASSLRQNSPLHF
j_call: TRBJ1-6
clone_size: -
v_call: TRBV27
d_call: -